These T cell receptor beta chains were read from a single sample in a study of cytomegalovirus exposure and HLA in healthy donors. Sequencing was performed with immunoSEQ multiplex PCR; in TCRdb, only in-frame clones are kept and a portion is missing. The sample holds some 78,000 clones, less than 96% seen once. What was sequenced was PBMCs. The source of these receptors is a man in his late teens or twenties in good health and CMV-seropositive. Each CDR3 is given without its conserved first and last residue.

>TRBV7-9
ASSPLTGTGGTEAF
>TRBV5-1
ASSLRVTSGNNEQF
>TRBV10-3
AIRPPETDTQY
>TRBV9
ASSVATGSGTQY
>TRBV29-1
SVRQGAGETQY
>TRBV5-1
ASSLGQNYEQY
>TRBV9
ASSVGPGSVSTDTQY
>TRBV9
ASSVPGRTEAF
>TRBV2
ASSDGTVPEAF
>TRBV11-3
ASSLGLAGGGNEQF
>TRBV7-6
ASSPTRTGNSYEQY
>TRBV27
ASSLSGQGLSKQY
>TRBV6-1
ASRRETQY
>TRBV6-1
ASSEPGQGNYGYT
>TRBV10-3
AISERTVGNTIY
>TRBV7-3
ASSPVPLSSYNEQF
>TRBV5-1
ASSLGPNAEQY
>TRBV6-1
ASSAYRGSTDTQY
>TRBV10-2
ASSESDSSGNTIY
>TRBV5-6
ASSYRQNTEAF
>TRBV6-5
ASSYPRGSGANVLT
>TRBV7-9
ASSSSGRGYADEQF
>TRBV27
ASSNRPGGTGEQY
>TRBV4-1
ASSQMTGDQPQH
>TRBV5-1
ASRHQGQETQY